These 32 T cell receptor beta chains were all obtained from the same sample, sequenced in a study of CD8 T cells in Susac syndrome. The authors reverse transcribed roughly 0.5 to 1 ug RNA with random hexamers. TCRdb analysed the immunoSEQ multiplex PCR reads with MiXCR anew, one entry per CDR3 protein. Of some 300,000 distinct CDR3 sequences in the sample, approximately 85% were seen once. Sequenced sample: CD8+ T cells from PBMCs. These receptors all come from a human donor with multiple sclerosis.

In its sample, this clonotype was seen a few times. The chain recombines TRBV12-3 or TRBV12-4 with TRBJ2-3; 13 bases are shared with TRBD2. CDR3 length equals 15 residues. V lost 1 base, J lost 5 bases, and 0 bases stayed unmatched. CDR3 protein: CASSLGTSGRDTQYF. DNA of the CDR3: TGTGCCAGCAGTTTAGGGACTAGCGGGAGAGATACGCAGTATTTT.

The chain is built from TRBV13 and TRBJ2-1; 7 bases fit TRBD2. This CDR3 contains 15 residues. Per germline, CDR1 PRHDT and CDR2 FYEKMQ (reference sequence). V gave up 5 bases and J gave up 7 bases; unmatched junction bases: 11. CDR3 DNA sequence: TGTGCCAGCAGCCCCCCAGGCGGGAGAGGTAATGAGCAGTTCTTC. This translates into CASSPPGGRGNEQFF.

This rearrangement joins TRBV6-2 or TRBV6-3 to TRBJ2-1; D is perhaps TRBD2 (6 bases). This CDR3 comprises 13 residues. V was cut by 4 bases and J by 8 bases, with 12 bases left in between. Germline CDR1 and CDR2: MNHEY and SVGEGT. As DNA, the CDR3 is TGTGCCAGCAGTTTTCGGACTAACGATGAGCAGTTCTTC. Translating gives CASSFRTNDEQFF.

The rearrangement links TRBV11-2 to TRBJ2-1, with 10 bases matching TRBD2. Trimming took 0 bases from V and 9 from J; bases not matched to a gene: 11. The germline CDR1 and CDR2 sequences are SGHAT and FQNNGV. The CDR3 totals 17 residues. CDR3 sequence (DNA): TGTGCCAGCAGCTTAGATTTGAGCGGGAGGGCCCTTGGTGAGCAGTTCTTC. This translates into CASSLDLSGRALGEQFF.

The V call is TRBV6-5, the J call TRBJ2-1; 7 nucleotides match TRBD1. J was trimmed by 2 bases and V by 4 bases; bases with no gene match: 11. From germline, CDR1 is MNHEY and CDR2 SVGAGI. This CDR3 has 17 residues. The CDR3 DNA sequence: TGTGCCAGCAGTTTGGGGACAGCCAATTCCCCCTACAATGAGCAGTTCTTC. Translated, it gives CASSLGTANSPYNEQFF.

The gene calls are TRBV9 and TRBJ2-3; D possibly corresponds to TRBD1 (7 bases). The CDR3 is 13 residues long. V dropped 7 bases and J dropped 3 bases, with 12 bases sitting between them. Germline CDR1 is SGDLS and CDR2 is YYNGEE. The CDR3 region has the DNA TGTGCCAGCGGAGGGGGCAGGACAGATACGCAGTATTTT. Its translation is CASGGGRTDTQYF. The whole variable domain, remainder taken from reference TRBV9 and TRBJ2-3, is DSGVTQTPKHLITATGQRVTLRCSPRSGDLSVYWYQQSLDQGLQFLIQYYNGEERAKGNILERFSAQQFPDLHSELNLSSLELGDSALYFCASGGGRTDTQYFGPGTRLTVL.

This clonotype was recorded a few times. The chain carries TRBV27 and TRBJ1-1; tentatively, D is TRBD1 (5 bases). Germline CDR1 MNHEY, CDR2 SMNVEV (reference sequence). This CDR3 comprises 13 residues. V lost 2 bases, J lost 1 base, and 5 bases lay in between. The CDR3 DNA reads TGTGCCAGCAGTTTACAGGGGAACACTGAAGCTTTCTTT. Its translation is CASSLQGNTEAFF.

The chain joins TRBV29-1 to TRBJ2-1; D possibly uses TRBD1 or TRBD2 (7 bases each). Trimming took off 7 bases at V and 1 base at J, with 17 bases between the two ends. The length of the CDR3 is 15 residues. In germline, CDR1 is SQVTM, CDR2 ANQGSEA. The CDR3 coding sequence is TGCAGCGGGGAGGGGGCGCAGGGGTCCTACAATGAGCAGTTCTTC. Translated, it gives CSGEGAQGSYNEQFF.

This rearrangement joins TRBV7-8 to TRBJ2-5; no clear D. CDR3 length: 14 residues. The V gene lost 4 bases and the J gene lost 0 bases, with 9 bases spanning the gap. Germline CDR1 is SGHVS and CDR2 is FQNEAQ. This CDR3 reads CASSSRTDQETQYF. CDR3 coding DNA: TGTGCCAGCAGCTCTCGGACGGACCAAGAGACCCAGTACTTC.

This clonotype was seen only once. The chain links TRBV4-1 to TRBJ2-3; TRBD1 matches at 7 bases. With V trimmed by 3 bases and J by 3 bases, 6 bases remained unmatched. Per the germline V gene, CDR1 is MGHRA and CDR2 is YSYEKL. There are 15 residues in the CDR3. DNA for the CDR3: TGCGCCAGCAGCCACTTCGACAGGGAAACAGATACGCAGTATTTT. It yields the protein CASSHFDRETDTQYF.

This chain uses TRBV7-9 with TRBJ1-1, with D possibly being TRBD1 (5 bases). Trimming removed 5 bases from V and 8 bases from J, with 12 bases in between. Germline values: CDR1 SEHNR, CDR2 FQNEAQ (reference sequence). The CDR3 spans 12 residues. CDR3 sequence (DNA): TGTGCCAGCAGCATACAGGAGATAGAAGCTTTCTTT. Amino acids: CASSIQEIEAFF.

This clonotype was found once. V and J are TRBV28 and TRBJ1-4; the D is unclear. Germline V lookup: CDR1 MDHEN, CDR2 SYDVKM. This CDR3 region has 14 residues. V was trimmed by 2 bases and J by 4 bases, leaving 8 bases between them. The CDR3 DNA sequence: TGTGCCAGCAGTTTAACCAACATTAATGAAAAACTGTTTTTT. This codes for CASSLTNINEKLFF. The variable domain in full, with the rest retrieved from reference TRBV28 and TRBJ1-4, is DVKVTQSSRYLVKRTGEKVFLECVQDMDHENMFWYRQDPGLGLRLIYFSYDVKMKEKGDIPEGYSVSREKKERFSLILESASTNQTSMYLCASSLTNINEKLFFGSGTQLSVL.

The gene calls are TRBV5-4 and TRBJ2-4, with 7 bases lining up with TRBD2. Unmatched junction bases numbered 19, after V lost 4 bases and J lost 3 bases. This CDR3 contains 19 residues. The germline CDR1 and CDR2 sequences are SGHNT and YYREEE (reference sequence). As DNA, the CDR3 is TGTGCCAGCAGCCGCTGGGAGGGACCTCTCTCGGGAGGCAAAAACATTCAGTACTTC. Translation: CASSRWEGPLSGGKNIQYF.

The rearrangement joins TRBV30 to TRBJ1-6, with 7 positions matching TRBD1. The germline V gene encodes CDR1 GTSNPN and CDR2 SVGIG (reference sequence). Trimming at V came to 1 base and at J to 11 bases, leaving 8 bases not matched to a gene. The length of the CDR3 is 14 residues. The CDR3 is CAWSGQGERPPLHF. The CDR3, as DNA: TGTGCCTGGAGTGGACAGGGAGAGAGGCCACCCCTCCACTTT.

This clonotype was picked up a small number of times. CDR3 coding DNA: TGCGCCAGCAGCCCTTTAGGAAAACAGTACCAAGAGACCCAGTACTTC. This encodes CASSPLGKQYQETQYF. The chain couples TRBV4-1 to TRBJ2-5; D remains unclear. Trimming removed 4 bases from V and 0 bases from J, with 15 bases in between. CDR1 and CDR2 (germline): MGHRA, YSYEKL. CDR3 size: 16 residues.

This chain uses TRBV27 with TRBJ1-2; 9 positions match TRBD1. The trim removed 9 bases at V and 6 bases at J, leaving 11 bases unmatched. The CDR3 sequence is 14 residues long. CDR1 and CDR2 from the germline V gene are MNHEY and SMNVEV (reference sequence). CDR3 DNA: TGTGCCAGTGCTGCCGGGACAGGGTTTAATGGCTACACCTTC. It codes for CASAAGTGFNGYTF.

CDR3 loop: CASSGLAGNNEQFF. The CDR3 DNA reads TGTGCCAGCAGCGGATTAGCGGGGAACAATGAGCAGTTCTTC. The chain is built from TRBV9 and TRBJ2-1; 8 bases fit TRBD2. The CDR3 spans 14 residues. Germline CDR1 and CDR2: SGDLS and YYNGEE. Unmatched junction bases numbered 4, after V lost 3 bases and J lost 5 bases.

This chain links TRBV27 with TRBJ2-7, with 9 bases lining up with TRBD2. Trimming at V came to 5 bases and at J to 0 bases, leaving 20 bases not matched to a gene. Germline V gene lookup returns CDR1 MNHEY and CDR2 SMNVEV (reference sequence). This CDR3 is 20 amino acids long. The CDR3 bases are TGTGCCAGCAGTCACCTCCGCCAGCGGGAGGCCCTACCCCACTCCTACGAGCAGTACTTC. This translates into CASSHLRQREALPHSYEQYF.

The gene calls are TRBV5-8 and TRBJ2-4, with 7 nucleotides matching TRBD1. The CDR3 contains 12 residues. J was trimmed by 12 bases and V by 0 bases; bases with no gene match: 3. Germline CDR1 reads SGHTS; CDR2 reads YDEGEE. CDR3 sequence reads: CASSLVGTDQYF. CDR3 DNA sequence: TGTGCCAGCAGCTTGGTAGGGACAGATCAGTACTTC.

The chain recombines TRBV27 with TRBJ2-7; 7 positions match TRBD1. The V gene end was trimmed by 5 bases and the J gene end by 5 bases; junction bases not matched to a gene: 6. CDR3 length: 13 amino acids. Germline V gene sequence: CDR1 MNHEY, CDR2 SMNVEV (reference sequence). DNA for the CDR3: TGTGCCAGCAGTGTACAGGGGCTCAACGAGCAGTACTTC. It translates to CASSVQGLNEQYF.

The chain combines TRBV24-1 with TRBJ2-3; 7 bases align to TRBD1. The CDR3 spans 15 residues. V gave up 0 bases and J gave up 5 bases; unmatched junction bases: 4. CDR1 and CDR2 (germline): KGHDR, SFDVKD. The CDR3 loop reads CATSDLRQGQDTQYF. CDR3 nucleotide sequence: TGTGCCACCAGTGATTTGCGACAGGGTCAAGATACGCAGTATTTT.

The chain recombines TRBV6-4 with TRBJ2-1, with a possible D match to TRBD1 (7 bases). The CDR3 runs 13 residues. From germline, CDR1 is MRHNA and CDR2 SNTAGT. V was cut by 10 bases and J by 5 bases, with 15 bases left in between. Here the CDR3 DNA reads TGTGCCACCAGGGGGGACGGAGACAATGAGCAGTTCTTC. Its translation is CATRGDGDNEQFF.

The rearrangement links TRBV12-5 to TRBJ2-5; D perhaps matches TRBD2 (5 bases). The CDR3 is made up of 19 amino acids. Per germline, CDR1 LGHNT and CDR2 FRNRAP. V lost 2 bases to trimming and J lost 5 bases, with 27 bases between them. The DNA of the CDR3 is TGTGCTAGTGGTTTGCTCCCTCATGTGGGAGAGGGTACTGGCGAGACCCAGTACTTC. Translated, it gives CASGLLPHVGEGTGETQYF.

The V gene is TRBV9, the J gene TRBJ2-3, with a tentative D call TRBD1 (6 bases). Looked up from germline, CDR1 is SGDLS and CDR2 is YYNGEE. The V end was cut by 0 bases, the J end by 1 base, with 12 bases between. The CDR3 totals 16 residues. DNA for the CDR3: TGTGCCAGCAGCGTAGATCAGACAGGACGCACAGATACGCAGTATTTT. Translating gives CASSVDQTGRTDTQYF.

The chain joins TRBV19 to TRBJ1-5; TRBD1 might be the D (6 bases). V lost 1 base and J lost 2, with 21 bases in between. The CDR3 extends over 19 amino acids. Per the germline V gene, CDR1 is LNHDA and CDR2 is SQIVND (reference sequence). The CDR3 bases are TGTGCCAGTAGTATAGTGCGGGGGGCTCCGATATCGGGCAATCAGCCCCAGCATTTT. Its translation is CASSIVRGAPISGNQPQHF.

This chain uses TRBV15 with TRBJ2-7; TRBD2 agrees at 8 bases. Germline values: CDR1 LNHNV, CDR2 YYDKDF (reference sequence). The trim removed 1 base at V and 2 bases at J, leaving 10 bases unmatched. The CDR3 totals 17 residues. As DNA, the CDR3 is TGTGCCACCAGCAGAGCCGTAGCGGGAAAGGCCGCCTACGAGCAGTACTTC. Encoded protein: CATSRAVAGKAAYEQYF.

The chain links TRBV12-3 or TRBV12-4 to TRBJ2-1, with TRBD2 matching 15 bases. Losses at the gene ends were 7 bases for V and 0 bases for J; bases not matched to a gene: 7. This CDR3 region has 18 residues. The CDR3 spells CASTSGTSGRSSYNEQFF. In nucleotides, the CDR3 is TGTGCCAGCACCTCGGGGACTAGCGGGAGGAGCTCCTACAATGAGCAGTTCTTC.

The chain has TRBV29-1 and TRBJ2-4, with 7 bases aligning to TRBD2. Losses at the gene ends were 4 bases for V and 7 bases for J; bases not matched to a gene: 7. This CDR3 contains 13 residues. Germline CDR1 and CDR2: SQVTM and ANQGSEA. The CDR3 loop is CSVAGWRGNIQYF. The DNA of the CDR3 is TGCAGCGTTGCGGGGTGGCGGGGGAACATTCAGTACTTC.

This clonotype was picked up a small number of times. The chain couples TRBV6-1 to TRBJ1-1; D unresolved. Germline CDR1 MNHNS, CDR2 SASEGT. CDR3 size: 11 residues. The V end was cut by 5 bases, the J end by 11 bases, with 12 bases between. CDR3 region: CASSYALGAFF. The CDR3 DNA is TGTGCCAGCAGTTATGCTCTTGGGGCTTTCTTT.

The chain employs TRBV28 and TRBJ1-5, with TRBD1 matching 8 bases. The junction had 9 bases not matched to a gene; V was cut back by 1 base and J by 4 bases. The CDR3 is made up of 17 amino acids. Per germline, CDR1 MDHEN and CDR2 SYDVKM. The CDR3 nucleotides read TGTGCCAGCAGTTTATCAGAGACAGGGGTCTTTAATCAGCCCCAGCATTTT. This gives the protein CASSLSETGVFNQPQHF.

The chain links TRBV4-2 to TRBJ2-1; possible D gene TRBD2, 5 bases. The CDR3 totals 17 residues. The V gene lost 3 bases and the J gene lost 0 bases, with 15 bases spanning the gap. Germline loops: CDR1 LGHNA, CDR2 YNFKEQ. The CDR3 DNA reads TGTGCCAGCAGCCAGGACCCCGGGGAGAGCTCCTACAATGAGCAGTTCTTC. Its translation is CASSQDPGESSYNEQFF.

The chain uses TRBV28 and TRBJ2-2, with TRBD2 identical over 13 bases. In germline, CDR1 is MDHEN, CDR2 SYDVKM. The CDR3 consists of 16 residues. The junction had 5 bases not matched to a gene; V was cut back by 5 bases and J by 5 bases. The CDR3 coding sequence is TGTGCCAGCAGTCATCAACTAGCGGGAGGGACCGGGGAGCTGTTTTTT. Its translation is CASSHQLAGGTGELFF.